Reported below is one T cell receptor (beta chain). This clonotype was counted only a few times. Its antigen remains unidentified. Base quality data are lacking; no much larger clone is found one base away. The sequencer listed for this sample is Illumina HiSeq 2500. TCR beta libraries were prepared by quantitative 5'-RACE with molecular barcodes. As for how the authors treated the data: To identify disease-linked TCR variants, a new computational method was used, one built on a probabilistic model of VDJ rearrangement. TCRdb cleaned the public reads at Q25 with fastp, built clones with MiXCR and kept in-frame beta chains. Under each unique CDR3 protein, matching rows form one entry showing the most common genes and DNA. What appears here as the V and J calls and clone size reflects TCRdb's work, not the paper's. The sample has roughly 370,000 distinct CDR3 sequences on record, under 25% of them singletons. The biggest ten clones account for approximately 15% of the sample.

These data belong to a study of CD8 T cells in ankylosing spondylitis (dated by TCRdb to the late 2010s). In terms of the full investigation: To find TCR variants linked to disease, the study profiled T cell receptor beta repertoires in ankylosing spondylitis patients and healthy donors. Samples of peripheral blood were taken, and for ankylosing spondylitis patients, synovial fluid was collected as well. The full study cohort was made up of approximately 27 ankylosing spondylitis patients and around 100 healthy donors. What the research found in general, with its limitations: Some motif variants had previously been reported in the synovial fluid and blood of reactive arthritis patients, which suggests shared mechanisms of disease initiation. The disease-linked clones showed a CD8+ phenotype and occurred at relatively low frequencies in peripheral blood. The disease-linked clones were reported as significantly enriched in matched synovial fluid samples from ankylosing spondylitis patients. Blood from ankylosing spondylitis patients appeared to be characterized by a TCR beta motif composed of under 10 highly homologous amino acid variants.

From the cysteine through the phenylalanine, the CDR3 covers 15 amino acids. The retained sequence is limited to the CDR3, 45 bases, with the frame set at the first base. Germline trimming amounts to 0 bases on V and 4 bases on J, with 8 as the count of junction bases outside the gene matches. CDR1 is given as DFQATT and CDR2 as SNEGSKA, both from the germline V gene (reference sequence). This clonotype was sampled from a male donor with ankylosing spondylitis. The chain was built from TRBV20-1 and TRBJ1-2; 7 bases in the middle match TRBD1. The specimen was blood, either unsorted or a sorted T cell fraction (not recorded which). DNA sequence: TGCAGTGCTAGAGATTTTGGAGGGGGCCCCTATGGCTACACCTTC. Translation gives CSARDFGGGPYGYTF.